These 5 T cell receptor beta chains originate from one sample sequenced in a study of blood T cell repertoires in COVID-19. Clones were sequenced by immunoSEQ multiplex PCR, and TCRdb holds only the in-frame ones, with some missing. Among about 81,000 clones listed, 91% were seen once. Material: peripheral blood. Every receptor here comes from a woman in her forties or fifties in a cohort sampled during active COVID-19.

The rearrangement uses TRBV6-2 or TRBV6-3 and TRBJ1-2; TRBD1 agrees at 7 bases. Trimming took 5 bases from V and 4 from J; bases not matched to a gene: 13. CDR1 MNHEY and CDR2 SVGEGT come from the germline V gene. The CDR3 runs to 16 residues. The CDR3 DNA sequence: TGTGCCAGCAGTCAAATACGGACAGGTGGGAGCTATGGCTACACCTTC. Its translation: CASSQIRTGGSYGYTF.

J is TRBJ2-7 and V is TRBV4-2, with 10 positions matching TRBD1. J lost 7 bases, V lost 0 bases, and 6 bases had no gene match. This CDR3 region has 15 residues. Germline-derived CDR1 and CDR2 are LGHNA and YNFKEQ. The CDR3 sequence: CASSQDGTGAREQYF. CDR3 DNA: TGTGCCAGCAGCCAAGATGGGACAGGGGCAAGGGAGCAGTACTTC.

This clone was picked up a small number of times. The chain joins TRBV9 to TRBJ2-7; TRBD1 agrees at 10 bases. The CDR3 is 17 amino acids. CDR1 is SGDLS, CDR2 YYNGEE, per germline. J was trimmed by 4 bases and V by 0 bases; bases with no gene match: 10. CDR3 sequence (DNA): TGTGCCAGCAGCGTAGGGCTGACCGGACAGGGGGGTTACGAGCAGTACTTC. The encoded protein is CASSVGLTGQGGYEQYF.

This clone occurred once. In DNA form, the CDR3 reads TGTGCCAGCAGCGAGGACACTGGGAACACTGAAGCTTTCTTT. Amino acid sequence: CASSEDTGNTEAFF. The chain recombines TRBV9 with TRBJ1-1; D is possibly TRBD1 (5 bases). Trimming removed 3 bases at V and 1 base at J, with 10 bases between. This CDR3 spans 14 amino acids. The germline gives CDR1 SGDLS, CDR2 YYNGEE.

This clone appeared a few times. V gene TRBV7-9 combines with J gene TRBJ1-6; 9 bases are a match to TRBD1. This CDR3 comprises 14 residues. The germline gives CDR1 SEHNR, CDR2 FQNEAQ (reference sequence). V trimming: 5 bases; J trimming: 6 bases; junction bases outside the gene matches: 2. Written as DNA, the CDR3 is TGTGCCAGCAGCCCACAGGGGGCTAATTCACCCCTCCACTTT. Encoded protein: CASSPQGANSPLHF. Variable domain in full (rest from reference TRBV7-9 and TRBJ1-6): DTGVSQNPRHKITKRGQNVTFRCDPISEHNRLYWYRQTLGQGPEFLTYFQNEAQLEKSRLLSDRFSAERPKGSFSTLEIQRTEQGDSAMYLCASSPQGANSPLHFGNGTRLTVT.